This TCR beta chain was observed in a study of monozygotic twins with inflammatory bowel disease. Germline assignment: CDR1 MGHRA and CDR2 YSYEKL. The CDR3 consists of 16 residues. TCRdb reprocessed the 5' RACE reads; each CDR3 protein has one entry and no DNA is given. The sample includes roughly 160,000 distinct CDR3 sequences. The origin of this receptor is a human donor with ulcerative colitis or Crohn's disease, or a healthy co-twin of an affected twin (not recorded which). The sample consisted of blood. The chain employs TRBV4-1 and TRBJ2-7; TCRdb designates TRBD2, a call that cannot be tested without DNA. CDR3 protein: CASSQSSTPPPDEQYF.